Only a few counts were recorded for the clone carrying this T cell receptor beta chain. Its specificity is not known. Donors sampled were nominally healthy, though unrecorded immune exposures were likely. PCR primers comprised 60 Vbeta and 13 Jbeta primers. Measured with immunoSEQ multiplex PCR; TCRdb has only the in-frame clones, and not every one. The sample has some 120,000 clones; about four fifths are singletons. This sample was included in a study of cytomegalovirus exposure and HLA in healthy donors. Study results and limitations: Donors were assumed by presence/absence analyses to have roughly uniform sequencing depth. The listing of some 170 TCR beta chains classed them as cytomegalovirus-associated. Across donors, most TCRs were seen rarely, yet some public ones were widespread.

The V end was cut by 4 bases, the J end by 4 bases, with 13 bases between. Germline CDR1 and CDR2: MNHEY and SVGAGI. This CDR3 is 14 amino acids long. The sample comprised PBMCs. The TCR comes from a man younger than 45 in good health and CMV-seronegative. The chain combines TRBV6-5 with TRBJ1-2; D might be TRBD1 (6 bases). This CDR3 reads CASSSDREFYGYTF. The DNA for the CDR3 is TGTGCCAGCAGTTCGGACAGAGAATTCTATGGCTACACCTTC.